The 21 T cell receptor beta chains below were found in one sample sequenced in a study of T cells in Graves' hyperthyroidism and ophthalmopathy. Amplification yielded TCR beta CDR3 regions, with RNA transcripts as the source. The HTBI primer set was used in a first-round RT-PCR of the TCR CDR3. TCRdb reprocessed the multiplex PCR reads with MiXCR, giving one entry per CDR3 protein. The data show hundreds of thousands of distinct CDR3 sequences, roughly 20% seen once. Specimen: blood. These receptors all come from a man between 45 and 60 years old with Graves' ophthalmopathy.

The chain joins TRBV2 to TRBJ2-1, with TRBD2 identical over 12 bases. After removal of 2 bases from V and 8 bases from J, the junction contained 1 base not matched to a gene. The germline gives CDR1 SNHLY, CDR2 FYNNEI. This CDR3 has 14 residues. CDR3 region: CASSELAGGYEQFF. CDR3 nucleotides: TGTGCCAGCAGTGAACTAGCGGGAGGGTATGAGCAGTTCTTC. The full variable domain, completed using reference TRBV2 and TRBJ2-1, is EPEVTQTPSHQVTQMGQEVILRCVPISNHLYFYWYRQILGQKVEFLVSFYNNEISEKSEIFDDQFSVERPDGSNFTLKIRSTKLEDSAMYFCASSELAGGYEQFFGPGTRLTVL.

This clonotype was detected ten times or more. The chain is built from TRBV2 and TRBJ2-1; D is unclear. This CDR3 region has 13 residues. Germline V gene sequence: CDR1 SNHLY, CDR2 FYNNEI. With 3 bases removed from V and 4 bases from J, the gap between germline ends came to 7 bases. In DNA, the CDR3 is TGTGCCAGCAGTGACGGGCCGTACAATGAGCAGTTCTTC. This sequence encodes CASSDGPYNEQFF. Full variable domain (rest looked up from reference TRBV2 and TRBJ2-1): EPEVTQTPSHQVTQMGQEVILRCVPISNHLYFYWYRQILGQKVEFLVSFYNNEISEKSEIFDDQFSVERPDGSNFTLKIRSTKLEDSAMYFCASSDGPYNEQFFGPGTRLTVL.

This clonotype came up many times. The V call is TRBV6-1, the J call TRBJ2-3; D ambiguous. The CDR3 totals 14 residues. Trimming took 5 bases from V and 2 from J, leaving 11 bases between them. CDR1 and CDR2 (germline): MNHNS, SASEGT. CDR3 nucleotide sequence: TGTGCCAGCAGTTACACCGACCCCACAGATACGCAGTATTTT. Translation gives CASSYTDPTDTQYF.

This clonotype was seen many times. The chain is built from TRBV28 and TRBJ2-1; D tentatively fits TRBD1 or TRBD2 (5 bases each). Trimming shortened V by 5 bases and J by 9 bases, and 20 bases separated the two germline ends. Germline V gene data show CDR1 as MDHEN and CDR2 as SYDVKM. This CDR3 contains 15 residues. CDR3 nucleotide sequence: TGTGCCAGCAGTCCCCCTTGGGGGAGTAAGGCTGAGCAGTTCTTC. It specifies CASSPPWGSKAEQFF.

This clonotype occurred many times. This sequence joins TRBV11-2 and TRBJ2-3, with a possible D match to TRBD2 (5 bases). This CDR3 comprises 13 residues. The V gene lost 0 bases and the J gene lost 7 bases, with 8 bases spanning the gap. Germline V gene lookup returns CDR1 SGHAT and CDR2 FQNNGV. Written as DNA, the CDR3 is TGTGCCAGCAGCTTAGACGGGGTTTATACGCAGTATTTT. Its translation is CASSLDGVYTQYF.

This clonotype was counted a few times. The V gene is TRBV6-1, the J gene TRBJ2-7, with 9 bases identical to TRBD1. Per the germline V gene, CDR1 is MNHNS and CDR2 is SASEGT. Trimming cost V 5 bases and J 1 base; bases outside gene matches: 6. The CDR3 is made up of 15 amino acids. The CDR3 coding sequence is TGTGCCAGCAGTCCCGACAGGGGGACATCCTACGAGCAGTACTTC. Protein sequence: CASSPDRGTSYEQYF.

This chain's CDR3 is CASSHGQGGIHEQYF. For the CDR3, the DNA is TGTGCCAGCAGTCACGGACAGGGGGGTATCCACGAGCAGTACTTC. The V call is TRBV12-3 or TRBV12-4, the J call TRBJ2-7; 10 bases align to TRBD1. This CDR3 contains 15 residues. V was pared by 5 bases and J by 5 bases, with 9 bases of the junction left unmatched.

Ten or more counts support this clonotype. This chain links TRBV7-2 with TRBJ2-3; TRBD2 aligns across 8 bases. CDR1 and CDR2 from the germline V gene are SGHTA and FQGNSA. J gave up 5 bases and V 7 bases, and 14 bases lay outside the gene matches. The CDR3 sequence is 16 residues long. The CDR3 region has the DNA TGTGCCAGCATCGCCTCGGGACTAGAGTTGGGAGATACGCAGTATTTT. Translating it yields CASIASGLELGDTQYF.

The rearrangement uses TRBV20-1 and TRBJ1-5; the D is unclear. V gave up 1 base and J gave up 7 bases, with 17 bases separating them. The germline V gene encodes CDR1 DFQATT and CDR2 SNEGSKA (reference sequence). This CDR3 is 15 amino acids long. CDR3 loop: CSARAPGLQGQPQHF. The CDR3 coding sequence is TGCAGTGCTAGAGCCCCCGGTCTTCAAGGGCAGCCCCAGCATTTT.

V usage is TRBV30 and J usage is TRBJ2-1; D perhaps matches TRBD2 (5 bases). This CDR3 is 13 amino acids long. Germline-derived CDR1 and CDR2 are GTSNPN and SVGIG (reference sequence). Trimming removed 2 bases from V and 6 bases from J, with 11 bases in between. In DNA, the CDR3 is TGTGCCTGGAGTCCCCCCGGAGGCAATGAGCAGTTCTTC. Its protein is CAWSPPGGNEQFF.

In nucleotides, the CDR3 is TGTGCCACCACCGGGACTAGCGGCTACGAGCAGTACTTC. It specifies CATTGTSGYEQYF. The chain carries TRBV6-8 and TRBJ2-7; 11 nucleotides line up with TRBD2. The CDR3 is made up of 13 amino acids. V lost 10 bases and J lost 3; bases outside the gene matches: 5. Germline CDR1 MNHGY, CDR2 SAAAGT.

This chain joins TRBV28 and TRBJ1-5; TRBD1 agrees at 12 bases. Trimming at V came to 10 bases and at J to 9 bases, leaving 22 bases not matched to a gene. CDR3 length: 18 amino acids. The germline CDR1 and CDR2 sequences are MDHEN and SYDVKM. CDR3 sequence reads: CATITGTGGAHPARPQHF. Written as DNA, the CDR3 is TGTGCCACCATCACCGGGACAGGGGGCGCGCACCCAGCCCGGCCCCAGCATTTT.

At least ten counts were recorded for this clonotype. The chain has TRBV5-5 and TRBJ2-7, with D possibly being TRBD1 (6 bases). Trimming removed 1 base at V and 6 bases at J, with 17 bases between. The CDR3 totals 15 residues. The germline V gene has CDR1 SGHKS and CDR2 YYEKEE (reference sequence). DNA of the CDR3: TGTGCCAGCAGCTTGTCCACAGGGTTCTCGATCGAGCAGTACTTC. This gives the protein CASSLSTGFSIEQYF.

This clonotype was counted at least ten times. The chain carries TRBV5-5 and TRBJ2-5; D is perhaps TRBD2 (5 bases). The CDR3 covers 14 residues. The germline V and J ends were trimmed by 4 bases and 4 bases, with 14 bases remaining between them. The germline gives CDR1 SGHKS, CDR2 YYEKEE (reference sequence). The CDR3 nucleotides are TGTGCCAGCAGCCGAGGTAGCGTCCCAGAGACCCAGTACTTC. It codes for CASSRGSVPETQYF.

There are a few counts of this clonotype. The rearrangement links TRBV3-1 to TRBJ1-2; D remains unclear. Germline assignment: CDR1 LGHDT and CDR2 YNNKEL (reference sequence). The CDR3 is 13 residues long. V lost 1 base and J 2 bases, leaving 5 bases between the germline ends. The CDR3 reads CASSQVDNYGYTF. The CDR3 nucleotides are TGTGCCAGCAGCCAAGTCGACAACTATGGCTACACCTTC.

This clonotype was picked up a small number of times. The rearrangement links TRBV28 to TRBJ2-1; no definite D call. This CDR3 is built from 14 residues. CDR1 is MDHEN, CDR2 SYDVKM, per germline. Trimming cost V 6 bases and J 7 bases, with 16 bases left between them. CDR3 in DNA: TGTGCCAGCAGCCCCGACAAATACGGGAATGAGCAGTTCTTC. It codes for CASSPDKYGNEQFF.

J is TRBJ1-2 and V is TRBV5-6; perhaps TRBD1 as D (6 bases). There are 15 residues in the CDR3. V lost 5 bases, J lost 2 bases, and 16 bases lay in between. CDR1 and CDR2 (germline): SGHDT, YYEEEE. The CDR3 here is CASRNDRNDNYGYTF. CDR3 nucleotides: TGTGCCAGCAGGAACGACAGGAACGACAACTATGGCTACACCTTC.

This clonotype was counted many times. The chain carries TRBV18 and TRBJ1-1, with unresolved D. Germline V gene sequence: CDR1 KGHSH, CDR2 LQKENI. V was cut by 2 bases and J by 0 bases, with 10 bases left in between. This CDR3 has 15 residues. The CDR3 nucleotides read TGTGCCAGCTCACCAGCCACAGCTATGAACACTGAAGCTTTCTTT. Protein product: CASSPATAMNTEAFF.

This clonotype has ten or more counts. V usage is TRBV2 and J usage is TRBJ2-5; TRBD2 agrees at 10 bases. The trim removed 5 bases at V and 1 base at J, leaving 1 base unmatched. This CDR3 is 14 amino acids long. The V gene's germline CDR1 is SNHLY and CDR2 FYNNEI. The CDR3 is CASSPSGSQETQYF. The CDR3 DNA reads as TGTGCCAGCAGTCCTAGCGGGAGCCAAGAGACCCAGTACTTC. Full variable domain (remainder filled in from reference TRBV2 and TRBJ2-5): EPEVTQTPSHQVTQMGQEVILRCVPISNHLYFYWYRQILGQKVEFLVSFYNNEISEKSEIFDDQFSVERPDGSNFTLKIRSTKLEDSAMYFCASSPSGSQETQYFGPGTRLLVL.

This sequence joins TRBV20-1 and TRBJ2-5; the D is unclear. Trimming shortened V by 3 bases and J by 2 bases, and 13 bases separated the two germline ends. Germline values: CDR1 DFQATT, CDR2 SNEGSKA (reference sequence). CDR3 length equals 14 residues. CDR3 sequence (DNA): TGCAGTGCTAGGAGGAGCTACCTTCAAGAGACCCAGTACTTC. Protein product: CSARRSYLQETQYF.

This clonotype was observed a few times. This may be a read error: a much more frequent sequence differs by one nucleotide. CDR3 nucleotide sequence: TGTGCCAGCAGCCAAGTGTCTTCAGGCGATCAGTACTTC. This sequence encodes CASSQVSSGDQYF. The genes are TRBV3-1 and TRBJ2-7; D remains ambiguous. Germline values: CDR1 LGHDT, CDR2 YNNKEL (reference sequence). The CDR3 consists of 13 residues. The ends were cut back, 1 base at V and 10 bases at J, with 14 bases in the middle.